Reported below is one T cell receptor beta chain. This record comes from a study of blood T cell repertoires in COVID-19. The wider study: COVID-19 samples collected from the United States, Italy and Spain covered acute and convalescent phases. T cells, B-cell-depleted T cells, or PBMCs provided the cDNA or gDNA that served as material.

Within the 2 weeks before study entry, each person in the exposed group met a COVID-19 case. In the original analysis: Amplification of reference gene primers was used by the study to estimate nucleated cell counts. Some clones are missing from TCRdb's copy, which holds only in-frame ones; the method was immunoSEQ multiplex PCR. That table supplies the V and J calls and clone size; D and trimming were determined from the DNA. The table shows 350,000 to 500,000 clones, with about 88% occurring only once. The CDR3 sequence is 14 residues long. Germline CDR1 reads LNHNV; CDR2 reads YYDKDF (reference sequence). Trimming removed 1 base at V and 8 bases at J, with 14 bases between.

The receptor comes from a woman younger than 35 who had been exposed to COVID-19. V is TRBV15 and J is TRBJ1-2; D not resolved. The sample comprised PBMCs or T cells enriched from blood (not recorded which). The CDR3 DNA reads as TGTGCCACCAGCAGAGGAGGGCAGCTGGAGGGCTACACCTTC. Encoded protein: CATSRGGQLEGYTF.